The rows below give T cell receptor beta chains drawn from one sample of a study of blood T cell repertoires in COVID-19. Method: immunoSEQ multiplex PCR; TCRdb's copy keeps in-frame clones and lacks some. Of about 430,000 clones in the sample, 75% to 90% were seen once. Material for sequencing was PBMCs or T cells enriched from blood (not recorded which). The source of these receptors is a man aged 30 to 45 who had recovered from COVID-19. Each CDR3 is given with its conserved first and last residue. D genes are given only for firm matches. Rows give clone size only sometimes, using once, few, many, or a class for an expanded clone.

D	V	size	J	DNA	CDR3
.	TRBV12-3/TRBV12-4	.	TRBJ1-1	TGTGCCAGCTCGGACGGGAAGAACACTGAAGCTTTCTTT	CASSDGKNTEAFF
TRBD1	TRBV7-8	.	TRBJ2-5	TGTGCCAGCAGCCAAAACGGACAGGGGGGGGAGACCCAGTACTTC	CASSQNGQGGETQYF
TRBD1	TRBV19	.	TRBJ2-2	TGTGCCAGTAGTCCGACAGGGGGCCGCTTAACCGGGGAGCTGTTTTTT	CASSPTGGRLTGELFF
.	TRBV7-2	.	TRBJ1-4	TGTGCCAGCAATAACGGCAGGACATCTGAAAAACTGTTTTTT	CASNNGRTSEKLFF
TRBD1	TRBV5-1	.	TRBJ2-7	TGCGCCAGCAGCTTGGGGGACAGACAGGCCTCCTACGAGCAGTACTTC	CASSLGDRQASYEQYF
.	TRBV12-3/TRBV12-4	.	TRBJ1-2	TGTGCCAGCAGCAATTTAAACAAAAACCAGGAATTCTTC	CASSNLNKNQEFF
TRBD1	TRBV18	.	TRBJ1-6	TGTGCCAGCTCACAAAACCCGGGACAGGGTTCACCCCTCCACTTT	CASSQNPGQGSPLHF
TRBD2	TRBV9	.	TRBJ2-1	TGTGCCAGCAGCGGTCCGGGACTAGGAAGTTTCGATGAGCAGTTCTTC	CASSGPGLGSFDEQFF
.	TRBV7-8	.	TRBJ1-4	TGTGCCAGCAGCTTGAGTGAGAGTCTTAATGAAAAACTGTTTTTT	CASSLSESLNEKLFF
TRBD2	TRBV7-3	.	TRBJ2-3	TGTGCCAGCAGCTTATATCCTAGCGGGGCTCAGGGAGATACGCAGTATTTT	CASSLYPSGAQGDTQYF
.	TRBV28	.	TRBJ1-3	TGTGCCAGCACCCCTGGGGGCCACTCTGGAAACACCATATATTTT	CASTPGGHSGNTIYF
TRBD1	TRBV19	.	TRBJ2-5	TGTGCCAGTGACCCCGGGACAGGCCCAGAGACCCAGTACTTC	CASDPGTGPETQYF
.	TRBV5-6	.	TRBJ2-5	TGTGCCAGCAGCTTTATCCTAGGAGAGACCCAGTACTTC	CASSFILGETQYF
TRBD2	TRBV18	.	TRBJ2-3	TGTGCCAGCTCTCCTATCCCTATAGCGGGAATCGGAACAGATACGCAGTATTTT	CASSPIPIAGIGTDTQYF
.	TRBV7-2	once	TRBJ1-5	TGTGCCAGCAGCTTAGAGGCTAACACAGGGAGCCAGCCCCAGCATTTT	CASSLEANTGSQPQHF
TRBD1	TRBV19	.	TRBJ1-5	TGTGCCAGTAGTCTCCGGGACAGGGTTAGCAATCAGCCCCAGCATTTT	CASSLRDRVSNQPQHF
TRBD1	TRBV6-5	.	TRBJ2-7	TGTGCCCACGGGACAGAGAGAGAGCAGTACTTC	CAHGTEREQYF
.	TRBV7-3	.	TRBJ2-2	TGTGCCAGCAGCTTGTCGGGACAATGGGCCGGGGAGCTGTTTTTT	CASSLSGQWAGELFF
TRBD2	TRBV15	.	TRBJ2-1	TGTGCCACCAGCAGAGATGCCCGGACTAGCGGGAGCGCTGAGCAGTTCTTC	CATSRDARTSGSAEQFF
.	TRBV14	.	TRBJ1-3	TGTGCCAGCAGCCAAGTGACAGACGGAAACACCATATATTTT	CASSQVTDGNTIYF
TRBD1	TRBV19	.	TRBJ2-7	TGTGCCAGTAGTATGGGTACAGGGGAACTCTACGAGCAGTACTTC	CASSMGTGELYEQYF
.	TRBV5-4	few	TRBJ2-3	TGTGCCAGCAGCAACAAGTGGGATACGCAGTATTTT	CASSNKWDTQYF
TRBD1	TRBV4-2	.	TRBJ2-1	TGTGCCAGCAGCCAAGGAGGGGGCGCCCACAATGAGCAGTTCTTC	CASSQGGGAHNEQFF
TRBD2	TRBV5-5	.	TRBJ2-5	TGTGCCAGCAGCCCGGGACTAGCACCCGAGGAGACCCAGTACTTC	CASSPGLAPEETQYF
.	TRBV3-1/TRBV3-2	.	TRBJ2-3	TGTGCCAGCACTTCGGAGGTGTTCCCAGATACGCAGTATTTT	CASTSEVFPDTQYF
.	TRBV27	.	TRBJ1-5	TGTGCCAGCAGTTTAATCGGGGGGGCGGATCAGCCCCAGCATTTT	CASSLIGGADQPQHF
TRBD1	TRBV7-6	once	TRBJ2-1	TGTGCCAGCAGCTTATCGACAGGGTTTAATGAGCAGTTCTTC	CASSLSTGFNEQFF
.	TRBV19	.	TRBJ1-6	TGTGCCAGTTCTCATATAGGGGCCAGGGATTCACCCCTCCACTTT	CASSHIGARDSPLHF
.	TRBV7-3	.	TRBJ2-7	TGTGCCAGCAGGTTCGGCGGCTCCTACGAGCAGTACTTC	CASRFGGSYEQYF
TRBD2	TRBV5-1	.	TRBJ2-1	TGCGCCAGCAGCTCTCCGGGACTAGCGGGAGGGCCCAGTTTCAATGAGCAGTTCTTC	CASSSPGLAGGPSFNEQFF
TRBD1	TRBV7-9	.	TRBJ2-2	TGTGCCAGCAGCCCGTCCTCAGGACAGGGTTTTATCGGGGAGCTGTTTTTT	CASSPSSGQGFIGELFF
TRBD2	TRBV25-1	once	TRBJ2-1	TGTGCCAGCAGTGGAGCGGGAGGGCCAAATGAGCAGTTCTTC	CASSGAGGPNEQFF
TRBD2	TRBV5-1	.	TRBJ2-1	TGCGCCAGCAAGACGGGAGGGCCCTACAATGAGCAGTTCTTC	CASKTGGPYNEQFF
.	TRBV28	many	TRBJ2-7	TGTGCCAGCAGTCCTTCCCAGGGTGTAGCCTACGAGCAGTACTTC	CASSPSQGVAYEQYF
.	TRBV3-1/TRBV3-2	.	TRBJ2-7	TGTGCCAGCAGTCAGCCCGTGGGCAGAACCTACGAGCAGTACTTC	CASSQPVGRTYEQYF
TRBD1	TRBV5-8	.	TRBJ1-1	TGTGCCAGCAGCTTGAGACAGGGTACTGAAGCTTTCTTT	CASSLRQGTEAFF
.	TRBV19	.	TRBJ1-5	TGTGCCAGTAGTATCCCCGGACAGACTCTCAGCCCCCAGCATTTT	CASSIPGQTLSPQHF
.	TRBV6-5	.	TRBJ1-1	TGTGCCTCGAAATACCGGGATTTTCAGACTGAAGCTTTCTTT	CASKYRDFQTEAFF
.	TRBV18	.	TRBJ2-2	TGTGCCAGCTCACCACGACAGCCCACCGGGGAGCTGTTTTTT	CASSPRQPTGELFF
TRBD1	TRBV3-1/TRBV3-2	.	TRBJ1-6	TGTGCCAGCAGCCAAGGGCGGGGGACAGGAGTAAATTCACCCCTCCACTTT	CASSQGRGTGVNSPLHF
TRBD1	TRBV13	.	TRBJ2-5	TGTGCCAGCAGCCCAGGGGGAGAGACCCAGTACTTC	CASSPGGETQYF
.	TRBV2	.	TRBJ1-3	TGTGCCAGCACCCTGATTCGGGGGGCCGGGGCCTCTGGAAACACCATATATTTT	CASTLIRGAGASGNTIYF
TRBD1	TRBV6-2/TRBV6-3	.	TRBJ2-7	TGTGCCAGCAGTTCCCCGGGACAGGGGGCAGAGCAGTACTTC	CASSSPGQGAEQYF
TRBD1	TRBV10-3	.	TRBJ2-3	TGTGCCATCCAGTGGGGGGAGGACAGGGACAAAAGCACAGATACGCAGTATTTT	CAIQWGEDRDKSTDTQYF
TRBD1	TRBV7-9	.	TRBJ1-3	TGTGCCAGCAGCCCCTCGGCAGGGGGGACTGGAAACACCATATATTTT	CASSPSAGGTGNTIYF
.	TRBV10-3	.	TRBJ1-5	TGTGCCATCGGCCCGGGACATAGCAATCAGCCCCAGCATTTT	CAIGPGHSNQPQHF
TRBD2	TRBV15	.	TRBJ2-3	TGTGCCACCAGCGGACGACTAGCGGGAGCTTCAGATACGCAGTATTTT	CATSGRLAGASDTQYF
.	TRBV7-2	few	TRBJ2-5	TGTGCCAGCAGCTCCCCCTTAAAACAAGAGACCCAGTACTTC	CASSSPLKQETQYF
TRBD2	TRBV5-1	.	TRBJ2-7	TGCGCCAGCAGCTTGGTGAAGACTAGCGGGAGTTCCCACGAGCAGTACTTC	CASSLVKTSGSSHEQYF
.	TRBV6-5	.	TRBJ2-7	TGTGCCAGCAGGGCGGGCCCCCCGGTGCAGTACTTC	CASRAGPPVQYF
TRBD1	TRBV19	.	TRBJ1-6	TGTGCCAGTAGTGGACAGGACTATAATTCACCCCTCCACTTT	CASSGQDYNSPLHF
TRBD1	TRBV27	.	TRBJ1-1	TGTGCCAGCAGCACAGGGGGGGGGACTGAAGCTTTCTTT	CASSTGGGTEAFF
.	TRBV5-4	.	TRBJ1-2	TGTGCCAGCAGCCGCGAGCCCCCAAACCTCTATGGCTACACCTTC	CASSREPPNLYGYTF
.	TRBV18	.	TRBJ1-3	TGTGCCAGCTCATCCAGGGTAGACGGTGGAAACACCATATATTTT	CASSSRVDGGNTIYF
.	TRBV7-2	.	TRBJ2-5	TGTGCCAGCAGCTTATGGGGGGGGGCAGGCCAAGAGACCCAGTACTTC	CASSLWGGAGQETQYF
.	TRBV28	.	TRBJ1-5	TGTGCCAGCAGTTTAGTTCCCAAAACTGGGGCTCAGCCCCAGCATTTT	CASSLVPKTGAQPQHF
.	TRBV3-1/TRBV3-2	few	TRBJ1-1	TGTGCCAGCAGCCCGAAGGAGGGTTTGGGGAACACTGAAGCTTTCTTT	CASSPKEGLGNTEAFF
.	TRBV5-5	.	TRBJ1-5	TGTGCCAGCAGCTTGGGGTCAGCACTACCCTATAGCAATCAGCCCCAGCATTTT	CASSLGSALPYSNQPQHF
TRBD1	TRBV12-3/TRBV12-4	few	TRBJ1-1	TGTGCCAGCAGCCGCACAGGGGGCACTGAAGCTTTCTTT	CASSRTGGTEAFF
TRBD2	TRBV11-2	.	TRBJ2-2	TGTGCCAGCAGCCCAGCGGGGGAAACCGGGGAGCTGTTTTTT	CASSPAGETGELFF